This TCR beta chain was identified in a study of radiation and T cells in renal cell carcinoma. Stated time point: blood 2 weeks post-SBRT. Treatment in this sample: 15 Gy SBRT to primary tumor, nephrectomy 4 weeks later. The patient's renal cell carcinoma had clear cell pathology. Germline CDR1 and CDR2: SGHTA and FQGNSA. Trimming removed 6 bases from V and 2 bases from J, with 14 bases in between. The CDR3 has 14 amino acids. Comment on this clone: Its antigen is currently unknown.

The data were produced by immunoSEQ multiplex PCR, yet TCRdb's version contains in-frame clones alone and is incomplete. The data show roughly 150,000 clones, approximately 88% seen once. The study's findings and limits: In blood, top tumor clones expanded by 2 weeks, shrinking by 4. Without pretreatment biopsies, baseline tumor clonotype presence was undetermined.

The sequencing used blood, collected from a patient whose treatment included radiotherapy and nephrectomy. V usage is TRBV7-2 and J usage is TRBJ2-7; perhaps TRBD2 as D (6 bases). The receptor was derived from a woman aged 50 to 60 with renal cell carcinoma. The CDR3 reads CASSSRPGAYEQYF. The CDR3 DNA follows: TGTGCCAGCAGTTCCAGGCCGGGGGCCTACGAGCAGTACTTC.